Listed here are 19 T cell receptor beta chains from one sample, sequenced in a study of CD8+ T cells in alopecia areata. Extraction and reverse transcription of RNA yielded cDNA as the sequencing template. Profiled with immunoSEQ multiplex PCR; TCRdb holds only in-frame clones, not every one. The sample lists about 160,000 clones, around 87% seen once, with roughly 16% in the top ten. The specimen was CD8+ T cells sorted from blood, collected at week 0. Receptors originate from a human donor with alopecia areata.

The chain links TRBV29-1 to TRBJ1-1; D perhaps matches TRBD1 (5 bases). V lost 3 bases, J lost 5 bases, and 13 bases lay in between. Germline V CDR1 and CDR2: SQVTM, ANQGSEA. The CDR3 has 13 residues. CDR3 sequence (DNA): TGCAGCGTTGACAGGGCAGGGTGGACTGAAGCTTTCTTT. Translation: CSVDRAGWTEAFF.

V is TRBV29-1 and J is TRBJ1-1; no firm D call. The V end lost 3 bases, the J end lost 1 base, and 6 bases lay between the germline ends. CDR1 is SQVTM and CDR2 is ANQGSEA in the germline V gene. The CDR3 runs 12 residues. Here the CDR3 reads CSVEVTNTEAFF. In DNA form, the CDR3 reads TGCAGCGTTGAGGTCACGAACACTGAAGCTTTCTTT.

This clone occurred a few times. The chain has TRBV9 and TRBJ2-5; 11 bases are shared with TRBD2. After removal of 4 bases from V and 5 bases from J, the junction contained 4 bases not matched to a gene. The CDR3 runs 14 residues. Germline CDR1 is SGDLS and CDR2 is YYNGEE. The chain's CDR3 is CASSIGLAGETQYF. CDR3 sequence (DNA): TGTGCCAGCAGCATCGGACTAGCGGGTGAGACCCAGTACTTC.

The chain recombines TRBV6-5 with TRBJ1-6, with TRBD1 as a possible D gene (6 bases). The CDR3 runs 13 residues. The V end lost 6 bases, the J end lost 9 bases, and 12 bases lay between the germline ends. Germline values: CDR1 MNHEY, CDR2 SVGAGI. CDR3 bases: TGTGCCAGCAGCTCAGGGGAAAGTTCACCCCTCCACTTT. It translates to CASSSGESSPLHF.

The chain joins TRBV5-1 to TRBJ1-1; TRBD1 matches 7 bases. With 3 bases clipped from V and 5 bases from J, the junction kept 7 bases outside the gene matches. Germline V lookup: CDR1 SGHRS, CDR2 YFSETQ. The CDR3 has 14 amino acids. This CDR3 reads CASSYEQGNTEAFF. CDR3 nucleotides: TGCGCCAGCAGCTACGAACAGGGGAATACTGAAGCTTTCTTT.

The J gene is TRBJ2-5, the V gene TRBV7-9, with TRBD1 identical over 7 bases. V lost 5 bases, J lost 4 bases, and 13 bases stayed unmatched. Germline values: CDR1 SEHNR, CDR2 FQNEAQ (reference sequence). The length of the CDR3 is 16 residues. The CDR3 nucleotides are TGTGCCAGCAGCCTTGATCCGGGACAGCCGACAGAGACCCAGTACTTC. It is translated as CASSLDPGQPTETQYF.

DNA of the CDR3: TGTGCCAGCAGCTCCGACGGGACTCTGGATGAGCAGTTCTTC. This codes for CASSSDGTLDEQFF. The rearrangement links TRBV7-3 to TRBJ2-1, with D perhaps TRBD2 (6 bases). The CDR3 length is 14 residues. Trimming stripped 4 bases from V and 8 bases from J, with 15 bases between. In germline, CDR1 is SGHTA, CDR2 FQGTGA.

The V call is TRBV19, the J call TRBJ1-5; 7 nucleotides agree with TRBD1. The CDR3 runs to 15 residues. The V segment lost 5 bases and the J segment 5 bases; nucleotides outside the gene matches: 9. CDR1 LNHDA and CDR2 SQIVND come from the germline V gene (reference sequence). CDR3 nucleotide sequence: TGTGCCAGTAGTCCCGACAGGGCTACTCATCAGCCCCAGCATTTT. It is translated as CASSPDRATHQPQHF.

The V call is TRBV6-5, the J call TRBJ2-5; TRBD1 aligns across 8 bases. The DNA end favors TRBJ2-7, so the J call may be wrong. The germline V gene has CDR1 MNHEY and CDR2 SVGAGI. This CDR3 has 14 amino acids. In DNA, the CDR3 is TGTGCCAGCAGTCGACAGGGGACAACCTACGAGCAGTACTTC. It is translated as CASSRQGTTYEQYF.

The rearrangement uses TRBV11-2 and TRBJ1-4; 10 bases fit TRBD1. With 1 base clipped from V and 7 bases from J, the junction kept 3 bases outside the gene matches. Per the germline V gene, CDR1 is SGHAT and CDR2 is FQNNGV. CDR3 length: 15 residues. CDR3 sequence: CASSLAGTGVEKLFF. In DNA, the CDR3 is TGTGCCAGCAGCTTAGCAGGGACAGGGGTTGAAAAACTGTTTTTT.

The CDR3 sequence is CASSEMGEDTQYF. The DNA for the CDR3 is TGTGCCAGCAGCGAAATGGGGGAGGATACGCAGTATTTT. The genes are TRBV9 and TRBJ2-3; D tentatively fits TRBD1 or TRBD2 (5 bases each). CDR1 and CDR2 (germline): SGDLS, YYNGEE. V lost 3 bases and J 6 bases, leaving 11 bases between the germline ends. The CDR3 contains 13 residues. Drawing the rest from reference TRBV9 and TRBJ2-3, the complete variable domain is DSGVTQTPKHLITATGQRVTLRCSPRSGDLSVYWYQQSLDQGLQFLIQYYNGEERAKGNILERFSAQQFPDLHSELNLSSLELGDSALYFCASSEMGEDTQYFGPGTRLTVL.

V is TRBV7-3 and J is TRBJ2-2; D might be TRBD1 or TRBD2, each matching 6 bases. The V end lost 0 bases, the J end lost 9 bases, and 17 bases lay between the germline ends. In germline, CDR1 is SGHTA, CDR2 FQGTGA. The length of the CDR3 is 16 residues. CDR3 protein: CASSLTYPVGGRELFF. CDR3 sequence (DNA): TGTGCCAGCAGCTTAACCTATCCTGTCGGGGGCCGGGAGCTGTTTTTT.

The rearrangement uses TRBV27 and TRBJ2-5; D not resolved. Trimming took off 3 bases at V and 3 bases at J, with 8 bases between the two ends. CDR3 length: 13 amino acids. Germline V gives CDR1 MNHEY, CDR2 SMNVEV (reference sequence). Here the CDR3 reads CASSLFPKETQYF. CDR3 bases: TGTGCCAGCAGTTTGTTCCCAAAAGAGACCCAGTACTTC.

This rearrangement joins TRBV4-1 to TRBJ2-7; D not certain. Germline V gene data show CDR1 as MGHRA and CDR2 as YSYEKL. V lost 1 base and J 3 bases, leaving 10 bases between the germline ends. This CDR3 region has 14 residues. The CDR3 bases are TGCGCCAGCAGCCAAGTAACTGGGAACTACGAGCAGTACTTC. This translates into CASSQVTGNYEQYF.

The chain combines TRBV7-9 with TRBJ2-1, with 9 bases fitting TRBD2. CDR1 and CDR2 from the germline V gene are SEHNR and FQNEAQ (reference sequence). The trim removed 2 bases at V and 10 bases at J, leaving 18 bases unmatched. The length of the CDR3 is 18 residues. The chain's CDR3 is CASSLSTSGDTRANEQFF. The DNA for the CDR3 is TGTGCCAGCAGCTTATCGACTAGCGGAGACACCCGGGCCAACGAGCAGTTCTTC. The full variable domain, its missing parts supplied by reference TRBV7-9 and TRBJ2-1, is DTGVSQNPRHKITKRGQNVTFRCDPISEHNRLYWYRQTLGQGPEFLTYFQNEAQLEKSRLLSDRFSAERPKGSFSTLEIQRTEQGDSAMYLCASSLSTSGDTRANEQFFGPGTRLTVL.

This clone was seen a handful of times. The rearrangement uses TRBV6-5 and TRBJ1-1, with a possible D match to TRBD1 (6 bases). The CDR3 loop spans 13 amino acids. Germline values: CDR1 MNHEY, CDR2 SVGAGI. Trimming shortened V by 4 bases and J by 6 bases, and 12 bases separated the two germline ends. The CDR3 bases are TGTGCCAGCAGTTCACAGGGTAGCCCTGAAGCTTTCTTT. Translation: CASSSQGSPEAFF.

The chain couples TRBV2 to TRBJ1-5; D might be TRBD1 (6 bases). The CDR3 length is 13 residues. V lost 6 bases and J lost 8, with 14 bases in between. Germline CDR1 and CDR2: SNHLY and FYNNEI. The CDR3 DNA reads TGTGCCAGCAGGACTACAGGGAGTAAGCCCCAGCATTTT. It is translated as CASRTTGSKPQHF.

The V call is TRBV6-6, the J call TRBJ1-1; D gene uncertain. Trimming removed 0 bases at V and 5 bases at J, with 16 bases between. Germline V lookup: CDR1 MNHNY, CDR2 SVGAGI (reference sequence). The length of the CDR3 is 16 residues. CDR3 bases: TGTGCCAGCAGTTACTCAACTCGCGCTAGGCGGACTGAAGCTTTCTTT. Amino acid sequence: CASSYSTRARRTEAFF.

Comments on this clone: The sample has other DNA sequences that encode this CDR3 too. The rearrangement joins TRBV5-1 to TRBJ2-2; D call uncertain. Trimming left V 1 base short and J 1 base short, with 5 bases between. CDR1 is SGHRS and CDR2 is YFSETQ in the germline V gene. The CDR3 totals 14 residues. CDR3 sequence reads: CASSLSGNTGELFF. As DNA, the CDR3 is TGCGCCAGCAGCTTGTCTGGGAACACCGGGGAGCTGTTTTTT.